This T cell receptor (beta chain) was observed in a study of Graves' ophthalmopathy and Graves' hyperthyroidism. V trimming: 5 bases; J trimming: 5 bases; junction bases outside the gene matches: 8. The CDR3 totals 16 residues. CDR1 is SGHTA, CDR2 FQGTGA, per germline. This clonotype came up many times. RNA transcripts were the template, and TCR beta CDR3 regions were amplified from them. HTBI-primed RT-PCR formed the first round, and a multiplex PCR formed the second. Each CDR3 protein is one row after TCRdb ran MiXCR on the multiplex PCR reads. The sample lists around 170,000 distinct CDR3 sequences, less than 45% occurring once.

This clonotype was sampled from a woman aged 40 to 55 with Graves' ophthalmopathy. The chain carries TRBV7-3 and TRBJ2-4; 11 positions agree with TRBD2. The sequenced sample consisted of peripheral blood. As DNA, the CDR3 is TGTGCCAGCAGCCACGCCCCGACTAGCGGGGAAAACATTCAGTACTTC. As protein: CASSHAPTSGENIQYF.